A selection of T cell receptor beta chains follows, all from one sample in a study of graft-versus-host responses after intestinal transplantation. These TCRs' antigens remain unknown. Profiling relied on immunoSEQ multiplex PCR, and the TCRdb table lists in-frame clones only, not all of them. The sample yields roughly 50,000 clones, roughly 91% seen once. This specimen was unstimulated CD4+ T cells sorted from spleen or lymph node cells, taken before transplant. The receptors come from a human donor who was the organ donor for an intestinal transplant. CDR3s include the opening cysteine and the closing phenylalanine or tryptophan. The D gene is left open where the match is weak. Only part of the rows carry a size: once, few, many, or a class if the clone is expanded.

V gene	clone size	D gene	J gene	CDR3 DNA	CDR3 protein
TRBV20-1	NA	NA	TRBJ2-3	TGCAGTGCTAGTTTTCCAGATACGCAGTATTTT	CSASFPDTQYF
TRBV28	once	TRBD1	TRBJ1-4	TGTGCCAGCAGTTTTGGACAGGGAGGAGAAAAACTGTTTTTT	CASSFGQGGEKLFF
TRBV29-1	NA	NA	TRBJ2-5	TGCAGCGTTGTGACTCAAGAGACCCAGTACTTC	CSVVTQETQYF
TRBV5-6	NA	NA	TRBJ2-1	TGTGCCAGCAGCTTGGACCTAGCAGTAGGGTGGAATGAGCAGTTCTTC	CASSLDLAVGWNEQFF
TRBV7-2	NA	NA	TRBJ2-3	TGTGCCAGCAGCTTAGCTTCCGTACCGCAGGGCAGGGAAGGCACAGATACGCAGTATTTT	CASSLASVPQGREGTDTQYF
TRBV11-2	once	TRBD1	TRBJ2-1	TGTGCCAGCAGCTACCAGTTGGCACAGGGGACCTACAATGAGCAGTTCTTC	CASSYQLAQGTYNEQFF
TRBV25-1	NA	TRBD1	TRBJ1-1	TGTGCCAGCAGTGAATCCCGAAACAGGGGGAACACTGAAGCTTTCTTT	CASSESRNRGNTEAFF
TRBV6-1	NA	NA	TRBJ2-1	TGTGCCAGCAGGATAGGAGGGGGGGTTTACAATGAGCAGTTCTTC	CASRIGGGVYNEQFF
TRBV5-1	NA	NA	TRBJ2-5	TGCGCCAGCAGCTTGGCAGGGCTTGGCCAAGAGACCCAGTACTTC	CASSLAGLGQETQYF
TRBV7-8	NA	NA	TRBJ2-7	TGTGCCAGCAGCTCCGGGCGTTTAGTATCCGAGCAGTACTTC	CASSSGRLVSEQYF
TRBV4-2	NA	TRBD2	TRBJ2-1	TGTGCCAGCAGCCTGTCTAGCGGGAGGTCCTCCTACAATGAGCAGTTCTTC	CASSLSSGRSSYNEQFF
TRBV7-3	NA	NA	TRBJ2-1	TGTGCCAGCAGCGTAGGGGGCAATGAGCAGTTCTTC	CASSVGGNEQFF
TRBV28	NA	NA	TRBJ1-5	TGTGCCAGCGGGGGCAGCAATCAGCCCCAGCATTTT	CASGGSNQPQHF
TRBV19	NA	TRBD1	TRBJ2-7	TGTGCCAGTAGCCTCGACAGGGAATCTTACGAGCAGTACTTC	CASSLDRESYEQYF
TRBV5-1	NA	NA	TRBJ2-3	TGCGCCAGCAGCACCACAGATACGCAGTATTTT	CASSTTDTQYF
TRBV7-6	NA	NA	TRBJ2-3	TGTGCCAGCAGCTTGCGGGCCCCCACAGATACGCAGTATTTT	CASSLRAPTDTQYF
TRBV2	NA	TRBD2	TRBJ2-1	TGTGCCAGCAGCCGCGGGACTAGCGGGATCTATGAGCAGTTCTTC	CASSRGTSGIYEQFF
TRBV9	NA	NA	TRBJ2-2	TGTGCCAGCAGCGTAGGGGTGGGAGCCAACGGGGAGCTGTTTTTT	CASSVGVGANGELFF
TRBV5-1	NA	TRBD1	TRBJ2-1	TGCGCCAGCAGCTTCTGGACAGGGCGTACTTACAATGAGCAGTTCTTC	CASSFWTGRTYNEQFF
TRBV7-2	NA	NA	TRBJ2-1	TGTGCCAGCAGCTTAGACGGGTGGGGGCAGTTCTTC	CASSLDGWGQFF
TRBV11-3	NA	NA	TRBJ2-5	TGTGCCAGCAGCTTAGTACCGGGACGGGCCCAGTACTTC	CASSLVPGRAQYF
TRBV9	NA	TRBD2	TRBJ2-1	TGTGCCAGCAGCGCCGGACTAGCGAGCTCCTACAATGAGCAGTTCTTC	CASSAGLASSYNEQFF
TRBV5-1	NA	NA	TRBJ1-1	TGCGCCAGCAGAATGACAGGCTTGAACACTGAAGCTTTCTTT	CASRMTGLNTEAFF
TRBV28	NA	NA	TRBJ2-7	TGTGCCAGCAGTTTAACTACCAGTGGTCTACTCCTCTACGAGCAGTACTTC	CASSLTTSGLLLYEQYF
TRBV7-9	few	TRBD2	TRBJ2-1	TGTGCCAGCAGCTCCCCTAGCGGTCCCACCTACAATGAGCAGTTCTTC	CASSSPSGPTYNEQFF
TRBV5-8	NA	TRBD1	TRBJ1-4	TGTGCCAGCAGCTTGTTCGGACAGGGGGCTGCAACTAATGAAAAACTGTTTTTT	CASSLFGQGAATNEKLFF
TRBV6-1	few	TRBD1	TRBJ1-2	TGTGCCAGCAGTACACGTTCTACAGGGGCGCTGGGCTACACCTTC	CASSTRSTGALGYTF
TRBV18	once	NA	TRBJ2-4	TGTGCCACAGCCGGGACCCGGATGGACAACATTCAGTACTTC	CATAGTRMDNIQYF
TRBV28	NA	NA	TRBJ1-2	TGTGCCAGCACCCAGTCGGGGCAATATGGCTACACCTTC	CASTQSGQYGYTF
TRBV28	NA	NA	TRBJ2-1	TGTGCAGCCTCGGGGGGCTTCTGGGATGAGCAGTTCTTC	CAASGGFWDEQFF
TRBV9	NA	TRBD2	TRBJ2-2	TGTGCCAGCAGCCCTCGGACTAGCGGGAGGTCGGGGGAGCTGTTTTTT	CASSPRTSGRSGELFF
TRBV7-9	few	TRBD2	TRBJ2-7	TGTGCCAGCAGGTCTAGCGGGAGCGCCTACGAGCAGTACTTC	CASRSSGSAYEQYF
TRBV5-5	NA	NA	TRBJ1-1	TGTGCCAGCAGTCGCGGACATATGAACACTGAAGCTTTCTTT	CASSRGHMNTEAFF
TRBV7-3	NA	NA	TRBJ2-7	TGTGCCAGCAGCTTATCGGCACTGGAGGGCCTTGGCGAGCAGTACTTC	CASSLSALEGLGEQYF
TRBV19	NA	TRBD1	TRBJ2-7	TGTGCCAGTAGTAATATCGGACAGGGTACCGAGCAGTACTTC	CASSNIGQGTEQYF
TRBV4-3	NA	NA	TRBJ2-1	TGCGCCAGCAGCCAAGACCCTAGCGTGACCTACAATGAGCAGTTCTTC	CASSQDPSVTYNEQFF
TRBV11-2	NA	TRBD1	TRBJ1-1	TGTGCCAGCAGGAAACAGGGGGGGGGTGAAGCTTTCTTT	CASRKQGGGEAFF
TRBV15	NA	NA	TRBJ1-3	TGTGCCACCAGCACCCACACAGGATACTCTGGAAACACCATATATTTT	CATSTHTGYSGNTIYF
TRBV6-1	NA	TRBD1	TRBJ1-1	TGTGCCAGCAGGGACAGGGGGAGGGCTGAAGCTTTCTTT	CASRDRGRAEAFF
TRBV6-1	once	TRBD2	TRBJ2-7	TGTGCCAGCAGTGAGAGCGGGAGAGTGTACGAGCAGTACTTC	CASSESGRVYEQYF
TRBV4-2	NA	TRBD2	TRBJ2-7	TGTGCCAGCAGCCAAGAGGGGACTAGCGGGAGGTTTAGCTCCTACGAGCAGTACTTC	CASSQEGTSGRFSSYEQYF
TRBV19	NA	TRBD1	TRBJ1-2	TGTGCCAGTAGTATTTCAGGGGGCTATGGCTACACCTTC	CASSISGGYGYTF
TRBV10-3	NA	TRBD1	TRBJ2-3	TGTGCCATCAGTGTGACCCGGGACAGGGACCCAGATACGCAGTATTTT	CAISVTRDRDPDTQYF
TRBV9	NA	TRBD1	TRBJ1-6	TGTGCCAGCAGCGTGGGACAGGGGGCTTCACCCCTCCACTTT	CASSVGQGASPLHF
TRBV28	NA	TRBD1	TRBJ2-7	TGTGCCAGCAGATCAACAGGGGGCAGGTACGAGCAGTACTTC	CASRSTGGRYEQYF
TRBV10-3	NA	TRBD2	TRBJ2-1	TGTGCCATCAGGGGCGGGGCTAGCGGATACAATGAGCAGTTCTTC	CAIRGGASGYNEQFF
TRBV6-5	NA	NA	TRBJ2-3	TGTGCCAGCAGTACAGCGGGAGATACGCAGTATTTT	CASSTAGDTQYF
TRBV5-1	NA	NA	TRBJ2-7	TGCGCCAGCAGAATGGGTCCTTTGAATTCCTACGAGCAGTACTTC	CASRMGPLNSYEQYF
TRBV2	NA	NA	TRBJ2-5	TGTGCCAGCAGCGAGGACTGGGCGTCCCAAGAGACCCAGTACTTC	CASSEDWASQETQYF
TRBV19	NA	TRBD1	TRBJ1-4	TGTGCCAGTAGTATGCGGGGACAGGGAGGAGAAAAACTGTTTTTT	CASSMRGQGGEKLFF
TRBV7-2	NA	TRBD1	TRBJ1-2	TGTGCCAGCAGCTACACGACAGGGGGCGTAAATGTGGAAAACTATGGCTACACCTTC	CASSYTTGGVNVENYGYTF
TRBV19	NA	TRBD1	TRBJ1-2	TGTGCCAGTAGTATTCCCGGGACAGTGACTAACTATGGCTACACCTTC	CASSIPGTVTNYGYTF
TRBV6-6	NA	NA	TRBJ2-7	TGTGCCAGCAGTTACCCCGGGGGTAGCGCGGCCTACGAGCAGTACTTC	CASSYPGGSAAYEQYF
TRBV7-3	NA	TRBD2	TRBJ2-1	TGTGCCAGCAGCTTAGGACTAGCGAGGATGAATGAGCAGTTCTTC	CASSLGLARMNEQFF
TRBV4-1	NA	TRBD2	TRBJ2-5	TGCGCCAGCAGCTTCCTAGGACTAGCGGGTCAAGAGACCCAGTACTTC	CASSFLGLAGQETQYF
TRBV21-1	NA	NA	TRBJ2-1	TGTGCCAGCCCGGGACTAGCGGGTGAGCAGTTCTTC	CASPGLAGEQFF
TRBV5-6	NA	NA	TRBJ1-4	TGTGCCAGCAGCCAGGACATTCTGGGTGAAAAACTGTTTTTT	CASSQDILGEKLFF
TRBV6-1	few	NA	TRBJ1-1	TGTGCCAGCAGTGAAACGTTCGGACCCAAAACAGCTTTCTTT	CASSETFGPKTAFF